This is a list of T cell receptor beta chains from one sample in a study of PD-1 blockade in classical Hodgkin lymphoma. Only in-frame clones appear in the TCRdb table, and some are missing; sequencing was by immunoSEQ multiplex PCR. Of more than 30,000 clones detected, about 90% appear once; the ten largest clones hold approximately 7.6%. The sample here was peripheral blood mononuclear cells (PBMCs), taken before the second cycle of nivolumab. The receptors come from a human donor with classical Hodgkin lymphoma. Each CDR3 is given with its conserved first and last residue. The D gene is left open where the match is weak. The listing skips clone size in some rows; elsewhere it reads once, few, many or a size class.

cdr3_length	v_call	j_call	d_call	clone_size	cdr3_nt	cdr3_aa
17	TRBV6-1	TRBJ1-5	TRBD1	-	TGTGCCAGCAGTGAATTCGGACAGGGAAGAGGCAATCAGCCCCAGCATTTT	CASSEFGQGRGNQPQHF
9	TRBV20-1	TRBJ2-3	-	-	TGCAGTGTCTCTGATACGCAGTATTTT	CSVSDTQYF
16	TRBV5-4	TRBJ2-3	TRBD2	-	TGTGCCAGCAGCTTGGTGTCTAGCGGGATCACAGATACGCAGTATTTT	CASSLVSSGITDTQYF
13	TRBV2	TRBJ1-2	TRBD1	few	TGTGCCAGCATTCGAAGGACAGGCTATGGCTACACCTTC	CASIRRTGYGYTF
18	TRBV30	TRBJ1-4	TRBD1	-	TGTGCCTGGAATCGTTTTCCGGGACAGGGGGCGCATTACGAAAAACTGTTTTTT	CAWNRFPGQGAHYEKLFF
15	TRBV14	TRBJ2-7	-	-	TGTGCCAGCTCCAGGAAGGGAGCGTCCTCCTACGAGCAGTACTTC	CASSRKGASSYEQYF
14	TRBV5-4	TRBJ2-1	-	-	TGTGCCAGCAGCTTGGTAGGGCAGGGCTATGAGCAGTTCTTC	CASSLVGQGYEQFF
14	TRBV30	TRBJ2-1	TRBD2	-	TGTGCCTGGAGCGCGGGAGGGCCTACAAATGAGCAGTTCTTC	CAWSAGGPTNEQFF
15	TRBV5-6	TRBJ2-6	-	-	TGTGCCAGCAGCTTTCGAAGCTCTGGGGCCAACGTCCTGACTTTC	CASSFRSSGANVLTF
13	TRBV27	TRBJ2-1	-	-	TGTGCCAGTTCGACTAGAATCATAAATGAGCAGTTCTTC	CASSTRIINEQFF
16	TRBV9	TRBJ2-1	TRBD2	-	TGTGCCAGCAGCGCGGGGGAGGGACTAGCGGTTAATGAGCAGTTCTTC	CASSAGEGLAVNEQFF
15	TRBV7-3	TRBJ1-1	-	-	TGTGCCAGCAGCTTCAGTTCAGGGATGGGGACTGAAGCTTTCTTT	CASSFSSGMGTEAFF
18	TRBV19	TRBJ1-5	TRBD1	-	TGTGCCAGTAGGCCGGACAGGGGGCGCGGATTAAGCAATCAGCCCCAGCATTTT	CASRPDRGRGLSNQPQHF
13	TRBV5-1	TRBJ2-7	-	-	TGCGCCAGCAGCTTGTTACGGTCCTACGAGCAGTACTTC	CASSLLRSYEQYF
16	TRBV4-1	TRBJ2-2	-	-	TGCGCCAGCAGCCGAGAAGGACTACCGAACACCGGGGAGCTGTTTTTT	CASSREGLPNTGELFF
13	TRBV7-9	TRBJ2-3	TRBD2	-	TGTGCCAGCACCAATTGGGGGGGAAATACGCAGTATTTT	CASTNWGGNTQYF
13	TRBV11-3	TRBJ2-3	-	-	TGTGCCAGCAGCTTGGTTATGACAGATACGCAGTATTTT	CASSLVMTDTQYF
13	TRBV5-1	TRBJ2-1	-	few	TGCGCCAGCAGCTTGGAAGGGAACTATGAGCAGTTCTTC	CASSLEGNYEQFF
17	TRBV14	TRBJ2-7	TRBD1	-	TGTGCCAGCAGCCAAGATCGGGTTGACAGGGCATCCTACGAGCAGTACTTC	CASSQDRVDRASYEQYF
16	TRBV4-2	TRBJ2-1	-	few	TGTGCCAGCAGCCAAGAGGGGACCCGGGACTACAATGAGCAGTTCTTC	CASSQEGTRDYNEQFF
16	TRBV7-9	TRBJ1-5	-	-	TGTGCCAGCAGCTTAGTAGAGCGTGGGCGGGGTCAGCCCCAGCATTTT	CASSLVERGRGQPQHF
17	TRBV7-2	TRBJ2-7	TRBD2	-	TGTGCCAGCAGCTTTGGGTGGGGAGGGCGGTTCTCCTACGAGCAGTACTTC	CASSFGWGGRFSYEQYF
14	TRBV18	TRBJ2-7	-	few	TGTGCCAGCTCATCACTCTTTAGGGTTGGCGAGCAGTACTTC	CASSSLFRVGEQYF
15	TRBV12-5	TRBJ2-7	-	once	TGTGCTAGTGGTCGTACAGGGATCCCCCCCCTCGAGCAGTACTTC	CASGRTGIPPLEQYF
15	TRBV27	TRBJ1-6	TRBD1	-	TGTGCCAGCAACCCCCGCAGGGGGAATAATTCACCCCTCCACTTT	CASNPRRGNNSPLHF
15	TRBV10-3	TRBJ2-7	TRBD2	-	TGTGCCATCAGCGAGGGGGGACTAGCGAGGGACGAGCAGTACTTC	CAISEGGLARDEQYF
16	TRBV5-1	TRBJ2-7	TRBD2	-	TGCGCCAGCAGCTTGGGGCGCACTAGCGGGAGAGACGAGCAGTACTTC	CASSLGRTSGRDEQYF
15	TRBV7-9	TRBJ1-6	-	-	TGTGCCAGCAGCTTAGCCCGGGACCGGAGGACACCCCTCCACTTT	CASSLARDRRTPLHF
11	TRBV6-1	TRBJ1-5	-	-	TGTGCCAGCGGGCGGGATCAGCCCCAGCATTTT	CASGRDQPQHF
19	TRBV27	TRBJ2-1	TRBD2	-	TGTGCCAGCAGTTTTGGGTCCGGGACTAGCGGGAGGGGCGCGGATGAGCAGTTCTTC	CASSFGSGTSGRGADEQFF
16	TRBV14	TRBJ2-1	TRBD2	-	TGTGCCAGCAGCTACCTAGCGGGTTCCTCCTACAATGAGCAGTTCTTC	CASSYLAGSSYNEQFF
15	TRBV11-2	TRBJ2-1	-	once	TGTGCCAGCAGCTTAACCGGGAGCTCCTACAATGAGCAGTTCTTC	CASSLTGSSYNEQFF
15	TRBV19	TRBJ2-7	-	-	TGTGCCAGTAGTATCTTGGCTAGGAGCTCCTACGAGCAGTACTTC	CASSILARSSYEQYF
14	TRBV6-4	TRBJ2-2	-	-	TGTGCCAGCAGTGACGACCCTCACACCGGGGAGCTGTTTTTT	CASSDDPHTGELFF
16	TRBV4-1	TRBJ1-5	-	-	TGCGCCAGCAGCCAAGATGGGGGTTATAGCAATCAGCCCCAGCATTTT	CASSQDGGYSNQPQHF
15	TRBV4-1	TRBJ1-3	-	-	TGCGCCAGCAGCCAAGTTGCCCAGAATGGAAACACCATATATTTT	CASSQVAQNGNTIYF
12	TRBV29-1	TRBJ2-7	-	-	TGCAGCGTTGAAGGGGTAGGCTACGAGCAGTACTTC	CSVEGVGYEQYF
13	TRBV9	TRBJ2-3	-	once	TGTGCCAGGCGATCTTTAGGTGTGGATACGCAGTATTTT	CARRSLGVDTQYF
15	TRBV6-1	TRBJ2-5	TRBD1	-	TGTGCCAGCAGTGCACAGGGGGCTCGTCAAGAGACCCAGTACTTC	CASSAQGARQETQYF
13	TRBV27	TRBJ1-5	-	-	TGTGCCAGCAGTTCTCAAGATAATCAGCCCCAGCATTTT	CASSSQDNQPQHF
15	TRBV4-1	TRBJ2-7	TRBD2	once	TGCGCCAGCAGCCAACCGACTAGCGGATACTACGAGCAGTACTTC	CASSQPTSGYYEQYF
17	TRBV11-2	TRBJ2-3	TRBD2	-	TGTGCCAGCAGCTTTACAGCGGGAGGTCCTAGCACAGATACGCAGTATTTT	CASSFTAGGPSTDTQYF
16	TRBV10-3	TRBJ2-5	TRBD2	-	TGTGCCATCAGCGGACGGACTAGCGGGTACCAAGAGACCCAGTACTTC	CAISGRTSGYQETQYF
14	TRBV5-1	TRBJ2-1	-	-	TGCGCCAGCAGCTTGGAAGGGAGTTGGAATGAGCAGTTCTTC	CASSLEGSWNEQFF
19	TRBV9	TRBJ2-3	TRBD2	-	TGTGCCAGCAGCGGAAATCCGAAGACTAGCGGGAGAACTTCAGATACGCAGTATTTT	CASSGNPKTSGRTSDTQYF
17	TRBV15	TRBJ2-5	TRBD1	-	TGTGCCACCATTAAGGGGGCCGGAAGGGCGGGCGGAGAGACCCAGTACTTC	CATIKGAGRAGGETQYF
14	TRBV7-9	TRBJ2-7	-	-	TGTGCCAGCAGCTTGGGGGGAGGAACCTACGAGCAGTACTTC	CASSLGGGTYEQYF
16	TRBV15	TRBJ2-1	-	-	TGTGCCACCGGGGGTGACGGGAGCGCACTCTACAATGAGCAGTTCTTC	CATGGDGSALYNEQFF
16	TRBV14	TRBJ1-4	TRBD1	-	TGTGCCAGCAGCCCGACCTCCGGGACAGGCAATGAAAAACTGTTTTTT	CASSPTSGTGNEKLFF
14	TRBV7-3	TRBJ1-2	TRBD1	-	TGTGCCAGCAGTCCGGACAGGATGAACTATGGCTACACCTTC	CASSPDRMNYGYTF
13	TRBV5-1	TRBJ1-1	-	once	TGCGCCAGCAGCTTAGGAGAAAACACTGAAGCTTTCTTT	CASSLGENTEAFF
12	TRBV14	TRBJ2-7	-	-	TGTGCCAGCAGCGGGGACGCCTACGAGCAGTACTTC	CASSGDAYEQYF
16	TRBV19	TRBJ1-4	TRBD1	-	TGTGCCAGTAGTACCGGGACAGGGTCCTCTAATGAAAAACTGTTTTTT	CASSTGTGSSNEKLFF